This T cell receptor (beta chain) was recorded in a study of T cell responses to AZD1222 COVID-19 vaccine. Recipients boosted at about 4 weeks or about 12 weeks are pooled. Study results and limitations: Following two doses of AZD1222, Spike-specific TCR breadth and depth rose. CD4 TCRs associated with vaccination spanned spike, dominating at 160-218 and 743-854.

Germline V gene data show CDR1 as LGHDT and CDR2 as YNNKEL (reference sequence). This CDR3 has 13 amino acids. Trimming cost V 2 bases and J 8 bases, with 13 bases left between them. Clones were read by immunoSEQ multiplex PCR, and TCRdb kept only the in-frame ones, dropping some. Of roughly 87,000 clones detected, around 91% appear once; the ten largest clones hold more than 5%. Comment on this clone: Its antigen remains unknown.

The input for sequencing was peripheral blood, taken 28 days after the second AZD1222 dose. The V call is TRBV3-1 (or the pseudogene TRBV3-2), the J call TRBJ2-7; D remains ambiguous. This TCR derives from an adult who received the AZD1222 COVID-19 vaccine. The CDR3 here is CASSQYNGRKQYF. Written as DNA, the CDR3 is TGTGCCAGCAGCCAATATAACGGTAGAAAGCAGTACTTC.